One T cell receptor beta chain is described in this entry. It was healthy bone marrow donors who served as donors. The CDR3 runs to 15 residues. Per germline, CDR1 SGHDT and CDR2 YYEEEE. V gave up 5 bases and J gave up 8 bases; unmatched junction bases: 9. Primers: 60 Vbeta forward and 13 Jbeta reverse. Profiling relied on immunoSEQ multiplex PCR, and the TCRdb table lists in-frame clones only, not all of them. This table holds some 130,000 clones, around 74% found once. The data belong to a study of cytomegalovirus exposure and HLA in healthy donors. The rearrangement joins TRBV5-6 to TRBJ1-4; 10 nucleotides match TRBD1. Input material: PBMCs. The origin of this receptor is a man under 40 in good health and CMV-seronegative. CDR3 DNA: TGTGCCAGCAGGGGTCCGGGACAGGGGCGGGAAAAACTGTTTTTT. Protein: CASRGPGQGREKLFF. Together with reference TRBV5-6 and TRBJ1-4, the CDR3 gives the full variable domain: DAGVTQSPTHLIKTRGQQVTLRCSPKSGHDTVSWYQQALGQGPQFIFQYYEEEERQRGNFPDRFSGHQFPNYSSELNVNALLLGDSALYLCASRGPGQGREKLFFGSGTQLSVL.